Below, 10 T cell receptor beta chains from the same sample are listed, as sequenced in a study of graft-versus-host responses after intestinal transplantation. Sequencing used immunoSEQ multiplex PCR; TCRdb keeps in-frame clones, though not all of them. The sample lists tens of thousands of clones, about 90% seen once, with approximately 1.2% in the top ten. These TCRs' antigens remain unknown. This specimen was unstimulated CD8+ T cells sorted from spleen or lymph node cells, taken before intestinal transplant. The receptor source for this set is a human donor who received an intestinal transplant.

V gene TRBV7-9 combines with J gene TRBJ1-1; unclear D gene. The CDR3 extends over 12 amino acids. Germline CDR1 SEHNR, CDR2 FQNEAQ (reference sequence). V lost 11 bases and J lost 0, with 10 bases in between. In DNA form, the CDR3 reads TGTGCCCTCGGGGAGATGAACACTGAAGCTTTCTTT. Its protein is CALGEMNTEAFF.

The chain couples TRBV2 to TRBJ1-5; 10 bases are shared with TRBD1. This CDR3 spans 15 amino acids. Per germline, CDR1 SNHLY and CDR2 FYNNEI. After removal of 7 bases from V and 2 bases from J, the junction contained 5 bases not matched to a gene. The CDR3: CASTSGTGGNQPQHF. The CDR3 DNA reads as TGTGCCAGCACCTCGGGGACAGGGGGCAATCAGCCCCAGCATTTT. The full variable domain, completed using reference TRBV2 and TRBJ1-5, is EPEVTQTPSHQVTQMGQEVILRCVPISNHLYFYWYRQILGQKVEFLVSFYNNEISEKSEIFDDQFSVERPDGSNFTLKIRSTKLEDSAMYFCASTSGTGGNQPQHFGDGTRLSIL.

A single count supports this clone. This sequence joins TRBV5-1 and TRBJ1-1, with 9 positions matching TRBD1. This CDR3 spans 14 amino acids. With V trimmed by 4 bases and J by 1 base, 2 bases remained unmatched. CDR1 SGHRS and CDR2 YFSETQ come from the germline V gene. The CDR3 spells CASSMTGGNTEAFF. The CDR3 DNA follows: TGCGCCAGCAGCATGACAGGGGGGAACACTGAAGCTTTCTTT.

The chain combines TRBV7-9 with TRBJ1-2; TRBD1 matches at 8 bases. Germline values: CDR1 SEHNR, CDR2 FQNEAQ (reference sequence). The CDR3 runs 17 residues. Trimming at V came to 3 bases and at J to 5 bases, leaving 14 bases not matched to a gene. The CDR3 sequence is CASSFTTGVSLFYGYTF. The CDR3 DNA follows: TGTGCCAGCAGCTTTACGACAGGGGTCTCCCTTTTTTATGGCTACACCTTC. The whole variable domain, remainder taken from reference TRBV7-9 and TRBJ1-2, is DTGVSQNPRHKITKRGQNVTFRCDPISEHNRLYWYRQTLGQGPEFLTYFQNEAQLEKSRLLSDRFSAERPKGSFSTLEIQRTEQGDSAMYLCASSFTTGVSLFYGYTFGSGTRLTVV.

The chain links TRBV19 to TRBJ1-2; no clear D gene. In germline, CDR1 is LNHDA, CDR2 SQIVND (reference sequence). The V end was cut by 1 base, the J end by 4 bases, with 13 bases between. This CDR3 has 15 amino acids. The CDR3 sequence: CASSIGAGIGYGYTF. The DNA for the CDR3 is TGTGCCAGTAGTATAGGGGCGGGCATAGGCTATGGCTACACCTTC.

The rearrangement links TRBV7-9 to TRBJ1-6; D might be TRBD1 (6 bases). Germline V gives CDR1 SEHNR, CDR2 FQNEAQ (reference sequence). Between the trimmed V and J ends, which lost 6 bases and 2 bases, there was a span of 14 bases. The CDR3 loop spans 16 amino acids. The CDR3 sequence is CASSGVGGAYNSPLHF. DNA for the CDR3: TGTGCCAGCAGTGGGGTAGGGGGGGCCTATAATTCACCCCTCCACTTT.

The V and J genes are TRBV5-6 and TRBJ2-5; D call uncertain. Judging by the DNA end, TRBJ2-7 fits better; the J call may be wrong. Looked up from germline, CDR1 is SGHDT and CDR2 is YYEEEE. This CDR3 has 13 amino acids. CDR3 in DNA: TGTGCCAGCAGCGGTCAGGCCGTCTACGAGCAGTACTTC. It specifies CASSGQAVYEQYF.

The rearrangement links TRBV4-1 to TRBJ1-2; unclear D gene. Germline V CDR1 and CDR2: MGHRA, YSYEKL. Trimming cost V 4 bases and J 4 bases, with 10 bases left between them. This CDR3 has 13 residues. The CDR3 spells CASSPWLSYGYTF. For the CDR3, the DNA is TGCGCCAGCAGCCCCTGGCTCTCCTATGGCTACACCTTC.

CDR3 sequence (DNA): TGTGCCAGCAGCCCACAGGGATACGAGCAGTACTTC. It yields the protein CASSPQGYEQYF. The chain recombines TRBV13 with TRBJ2-7; TRBD1 is a possible D gene (6 bases). The germline V and J ends were trimmed by 5 bases and 4 bases, with 9 bases remaining between them. Germline CDR1 reads PRHDT; CDR2 reads FYEKMQ (reference sequence). CDR3 size: 12 residues.

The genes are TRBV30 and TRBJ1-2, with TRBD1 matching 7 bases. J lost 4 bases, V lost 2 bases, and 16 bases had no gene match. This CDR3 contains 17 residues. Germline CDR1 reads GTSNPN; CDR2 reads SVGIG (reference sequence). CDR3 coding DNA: TGTGCCTGGAGTAAGGGGGCTGGGGGGAGCTTGGCCTATGGCTACACCTTC. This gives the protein CAWSKGAGGSLAYGYTF.